This TCR beta chain stems from a study of blood T cell repertoires in COVID-19 (TCRdb year 2020). Regarding the complete study: Samples covering the acute and convalescent phases of COVID-19 were provided by collaborators in the United States, Italy and Spain. The material from the prospective study consisted of cDNA or gDNA derived from T cells, B-cell-depleted T cells, or PBMCs. Subjects who had been exposed to COVID-19, were actively infected with it, or had recovered from it provided the deeply sampled blood TCRbeta repertoires that made up the dataset. The repertoires were released in a freely available public database meant as a resource for research on the immune response to SARS-CoV-2. Samples came from the ongoing ImmuneRACE study (first 160 participants) plus 1,254 subjects from 6 global collaborators. Nearly every sample came with metadata listing a de-identified subject ID, COVID-19 status, age in years and sex. Where available, HLA class I and class II types were taken from metadata supplied by the sample provider and were not determined by assay-based typing.

For this clone: Its antigen is currently not known. No much larger clone exists at a distance of one base, and base qualities are not known.

Including the terminal cysteine and phenylalanine, the CDR3 comprises 16 residues. Only CDR3 DNA remains: 48 bases, in frame from the first base. The germline V gene gives CDR1 as MDHEN and CDR2 as SYDVKM. V was cut back by 1 base and J by 1 base, leaving a gap of 11 bases between them. TCRbeta CDR3 regions were amplified from genomic DNA using the immunoSEQ Assay, a bias-controlled multiplex PCR. As for how the authors treated the data: Within the assay, amplification of reference gene primers was used to estimate how many nucleated cells each sample contained. To quantify the absolute abundance of each unique TCRbeta CDR3 rearrangement, sequence reads were collapsed and filtered. Productive Simpson clonality was computed per sample as the square root of Simpson's diversity index over productive rearrangements. TCRdb provides this immuneACCESS table in a form limited to in-frame rearrangements. Some clones are lacking; in checked studies, under half of them reflect an unresolved V gene, and why the rest are absent is not known. The V and J calls and clone size are taken from that table; D and trimming were inferred from the DNA. In all, the sample holds about 400,000 clones, and approximately 89% of those were seen once. The ten largest clones represent approximately 1.5% of the sample.

Overall study outcomes, separate from this receptor: The amount of clinical and demographic metadata varied by source and participant and was provided uncurated.

Participants in the prospective study were enrolled through a virtual design, were aged roughly 18 to 100 years, and lived in some 24 United States geographic areas. To assign participants to cohorts, the prospective study relied on clinical history that participants themselves reported in a screening survey and a study questionnaire. Recovered participants in ImmuneRACE Cohort 3 were defined as having two consecutive negative NP/OP PCR tests, clearance from a healthcare professional, or resolution of symptoms. In the prospective study, mobile phlebotomists collected whole blood, serum and a nasopharyngeal or oropharyngeal swab from each participant. Participants in the prospective study had the option to provide additional blood draws and questionnaires over a 2-month period. Prospective study blood samples were shipped either frozen or at room temperature before DNA extraction.

Sequenced: PBMCs or T cells enriched from blood (not recorded which). The TCR originated in a woman younger than 45 who had recovered from COVID-19. This chain joins TRBV28 to TRBJ1-5, with TRBD1 as a weak D call on 5 bases. The CDR3: CASSLFLGASNQPQHF. The sequenced DNA is TGTGCCAGCAGTTTATTTTTAGGGGCCAGCAATCAGCCCCAGCATTTT.